The rows below give T cell receptor beta chains drawn from one sample of a study of fetal regulatory T cell absence and autoimmunity. Profiling relied on immunoSEQ multiplex PCR, and the TCRdb table lists in-frame clones only, not all of them. The table records some 46,000 clones, 70% to 85% of them present only once. Material: cord blood. Source of these receptors: a newborn boy with IPEX syndrome. Both conserved end residues are part of each CDR3. Fields, in order: clone size, J gene, D gene, V gene, CDR3 DNA, CDR3 protein. A D gene is named only where the DNA matches it firmly. Where a row states a size, it is once, few, many or the class of an expanded clone; other rows omit it.

abundance: -
j_gene: TRBJ1-4
d_gene: TRBD1
v_gene: TRBV29-1
CDR3nt: TGCAGCGTCAATGGCCCGGGACAGGAAAAACTGTTTTTT
CDR3aa: CSVNGPGQEKLFF

abundance: -
j_gene: TRBJ1-2
d_gene: -
v_gene: TRBV9
CDR3nt: TGTGCCAGCAGCGTAGCTTACGGGAATTATGACGGCTACACCTTC
CDR3aa: CASSVAYGNYDGYTF

abundance: -
j_gene: TRBJ1-1
d_gene: -
v_gene: TRBV18
CDR3nt: TGTGCCAGCTCACCACTCAGGGTGGACACTGAAGCTTTCTTT
CDR3aa: CASSPLRVDTEAFF

abundance: -
j_gene: TRBJ1-3
d_gene: -
v_gene: TRBV7-9
CDR3nt: TGTGCCAGCAGCTTGGGGACGGACCCCTCTGGAAACACCATATATTTT
CDR3aa: CASSLGTDPSGNTIYF

abundance: -
j_gene: TRBJ2-5
d_gene: -
v_gene: TRBV5-6
CDR3nt: TGTGCCAGCAGCTTGGCCCAGGTAGAGACCCAGTACTTC
CDR3aa: CASSLAQVETQYF

abundance: -
j_gene: TRBJ2-7
d_gene: TRBD1
v_gene: TRBV4-1
CDR3nt: TGCGCCAGCAGCCAACCGGGACAGGGGGCCTACGAGCAGTACTTC
CDR3aa: CASSQPGQGAYEQYF

abundance: once
j_gene: TRBJ2-7
d_gene: TRBD2
v_gene: TRBV19
CDR3nt: TGTGCCAGTAGGTGGACTAGCGGGAGGTGCCACGAGCAGTACTTC
CDR3aa: CASRWTSGRCHEQYF

abundance: -
j_gene: TRBJ1-1
d_gene: -
v_gene: TRBV7-2
CDR3nt: TGTGCCAGCAGCTTATGGGGGAGCACTGAAGCTTTCTTT
CDR3aa: CASSLWGSTEAFF

abundance: -
j_gene: TRBJ2-2
d_gene: -
v_gene: TRBV19
CDR3nt: TGTGCCAGTAGTATTAAGGGGGAAGCCGGGGAGCTGTTTTTT
CDR3aa: CASSIKGEAGELFF

abundance: -
j_gene: TRBJ2-1
d_gene: -
v_gene: TRBV6-5
CDR3nt: TGTGCCAGCAGTTCGGGAAACGTAAACAATGAGCAGTTCTTC
CDR3aa: CASSSGNVNNEQFF

abundance: -
j_gene: TRBJ2-7
d_gene: -
v_gene: TRBV20-1
CDR3nt: TGCAGTGCTAGGACTAGCTACGAGCAGTACTTC
CDR3aa: CSARTSYEQYF

abundance: -
j_gene: TRBJ2-7
d_gene: -
v_gene: TRBV7-9
CDR3nt: TGTGCCAGCAGCTTAGGGCCCGTGGCCTACGAGCAGTACTTC
CDR3aa: CASSLGPVAYEQYF

abundance: few
j_gene: TRBJ2-1
d_gene: -
v_gene: TRBV9
CDR3nt: TGTGCCAGCAGCGTAGGGAGCTCCTACAATGAGCAGTTCTTC
CDR3aa: CASSVGSSYNEQFF

abundance: -
j_gene: TRBJ2-5
d_gene: TRBD1
v_gene: TRBV30
CDR3nt: TGTGCCTGGAGTCCAGGGGGCGTAGAGACCCAGTACTTC
CDR3aa: CAWSPGGVETQYF

abundance: -
j_gene: TRBJ2-1
d_gene: TRBD2
v_gene: TRBV11-3
CDR3nt: TGTGCCAGCAGCCGAAGGGCTTCGACTAGCGGGGGTGATGAGCAGTTCTTC
CDR3aa: CASSRRASTSGGDEQFF

abundance: -
j_gene: TRBJ2-7
d_gene: -
v_gene: TRBV4-1
CDR3nt: TGCGCCAGCAGCCAAGAGCACAGCCCCTACGAGCAGTACTTC
CDR3aa: CASSQEHSPYEQYF

abundance: few
j_gene: TRBJ1-5
d_gene: TRBD1
v_gene: TRBV10-1
CDR3nt: TGCGCCAGCAGAGACAGGGACAATCAGCCCCAGCATTTT
CDR3aa: CASRDRDNQPQHF

abundance: -
j_gene: TRBJ2-3
d_gene: TRBD2
v_gene: TRBV9
CDR3nt: TGTGCCAGCAGCGTAGGGCTAGCGGGGGGCTGCACAGATACGCAGTATTTT
CDR3aa: CASSVGLAGGCTDTQYF

abundance: -
j_gene: TRBJ2-7
d_gene: TRBD2
v_gene: TRBV5-4
CDR3nt: TGTGCCAGCAGTTTGACTAGCGGGGGGGCCCACGAGCAGTACTTC
CDR3aa: CASSLTSGGAHEQYF

abundance: -
j_gene: TRBJ1-2
d_gene: -
v_gene: TRBV30
CDR3nt: TGTGCCTGGAGTGTACGGGGTGGCTACACCTTC
CDR3aa: CAWSVRGGYTF

abundance: -
j_gene: TRBJ1-2
d_gene: -
v_gene: TRBV7-2
CDR3nt: TGTGCCAGCAGCCCCTACAACAGCTATGGCTACACCTTC
CDR3aa: CASSPYNSYGYTF

abundance: -
j_gene: TRBJ1-2
d_gene: -
v_gene: TRBV10-3
CDR3nt: TGTGCCATCAGTGATGGGAACTATGGCTACACCTTC
CDR3aa: CAISDGNYGYTF

abundance: -
j_gene: TRBJ2-3
d_gene: -
v_gene: TRBV11-3
CDR3nt: TGTGCCAGCAGCACGTGGAAGGGCACAGATACGCAGTATTTT
CDR3aa: CASSTWKGTDTQYF

abundance: -
j_gene: TRBJ1-1
d_gene: TRBD1
v_gene: TRBV25-1
CDR3nt: TGTGCCAGCAGTGGACAGGGGGCGGACACTGAAGCTTTCTTT
CDR3aa: CASSGQGADTEAFF

abundance: -
j_gene: TRBJ2-3
d_gene: -
v_gene: TRBV5-4
CDR3nt: TGTGCCAGCAGCTTGGATCCGGTTCCAATGGAAACAGATACGCAGTATTTT
CDR3aa: CASSLDPVPMETDTQYF

abundance: -
j_gene: TRBJ2-2
d_gene: TRBD2
v_gene: TRBV19
CDR3nt: TGTGCCAGTAGTATACCTAGAGCGGGAGAGCGCACCGGGGAGCTGTTTTTT
CDR3aa: CASSIPRAGERTGELFF

abundance: -
j_gene: TRBJ2-6
d_gene: TRBD2
v_gene: TRBV5-4
CDR3nt: TGTGCCAGCAGCTCGGGACTAGCGGGGTCCTCTGGGGCCAACGTCCTGACTTTC
CDR3aa: CASSSGLAGSSGANVLTF

abundance: once
j_gene: TRBJ1-1
d_gene: -
v_gene: TRBV7-2
CDR3nt: TGTGCCAGCAGCTTAGACAGTTCATATTGGATGAACACTGAAGCTTTCTTT
CDR3aa: CASSLDSSYWMNTEAFF

abundance: -
j_gene: TRBJ2-1
d_gene: TRBD2
v_gene: TRBV29-1
CDR3nt: TGCAGCGTTGAATGGCGGGAGGGCGGGGATGAGCAGTTCTTC
CDR3aa: CSVEWREGGDEQFF

abundance: -
j_gene: TRBJ2-7
d_gene: -
v_gene: TRBV5-4
CDR3nt: TGTGCCAGCAGCTTGGCCCCTTATTCACCAGGGTACGAGCAGTACTTC
CDR3aa: CASSLAPYSPGYEQYF

abundance: -
j_gene: TRBJ2-5
d_gene: TRBD2
v_gene: TRBV5-5
CDR3nt: TGTGCCAGCAGCTCCCGGAGAAGCGGGAGGGCCGCAGAGACCCAGTACTTC
CDR3aa: CASSSRRSGRAAETQYF

abundance: -
j_gene: TRBJ1-2
d_gene: TRBD1
v_gene: TRBV4-2
CDR3nt: TGTGCCAGCAGCCAAGAGACAGGGGATCTTGATGGCTACACCTTC
CDR3aa: CASSQETGDLDGYTF

abundance: -
j_gene: TRBJ1-4
d_gene: -
v_gene: TRBV5-1
CDR3nt: TGCGCCAGCAGCGCCGGGTGGGATGAAAAACTGTTTTTT
CDR3aa: CASSAGWDEKLFF

abundance: few
j_gene: TRBJ2-1
d_gene: -
v_gene: TRBV2
CDR3nt: TGTGCCAGCAGTGAATGGGCCCCTGGACGGGAGCAGTTCTTC
CDR3aa: CASSEWAPGREQFF

abundance: -
j_gene: TRBJ2-1
d_gene: -
v_gene: TRBV6-1
CDR3nt: TGTGCCAGCAGCCCCTATTCAGATGAGCAGTTCTTC
CDR3aa: CASSPYSDEQFF

abundance: -
j_gene: TRBJ2-1
d_gene: TRBD2
v_gene: TRBV6-1
CDR3nt: TGTGCCAGCAGTGGCCCAAGCGGGGGGGCCTCATGGGAGCAGTTCTTC
CDR3aa: CASSGPSGGASWEQFF

abundance: -
j_gene: TRBJ2-1
d_gene: TRBD2
v_gene: TRBV4-1
CDR3nt: TGCGCCAGCAGACCGGGACTAGCGGGTCAAAATGAGCAGTTCTTC
CDR3aa: CASRPGLAGQNEQFF

abundance: -
j_gene: TRBJ2-7
d_gene: -
v_gene: TRBV4-3
CDR3nt: TGCGCCAGCAGCCGATCGGACACGTCCTACGAGCAGTACTTC
CDR3aa: CASSRSDTSYEQYF

abundance: -
j_gene: TRBJ1-2
d_gene: -
v_gene: TRBV5-6
CDR3nt: TGTGCCAGCAGCTTTCCCGCCAGCTATGGCTACACCTTC
CDR3aa: CASSFPASYGYTF

abundance: -
j_gene: TRBJ2-5
d_gene: -
v_gene: TRBV5-1
CDR3nt: TGCGCCAGCAGCTTGGTGGGGGGACAAGAGACCCAGTACTTC
CDR3aa: CASSLVGGQETQYF

abundance: -
j_gene: TRBJ1-2
d_gene: TRBD1
v_gene: TRBV15
CDR3nt: TGTGCCACCAGCAGAGATCGCGCAGGGGGTAATGGCTACACCTTC
CDR3aa: CATSRDRAGGNGYTF

abundance: -
j_gene: TRBJ2-1
d_gene: -
v_gene: TRBV4-1
CDR3nt: TGCGCCAGCAGCCAATACGGGAGCAATGAGCAGTTCTTC
CDR3aa: CASSQYGSNEQFF

abundance: -
j_gene: TRBJ2-1
d_gene: TRBD2
v_gene: TRBV29-1
CDR3nt: TGCAGCGTTGAAGGACTAGCGGGAGGAGGCACCTACAATGAGCAGTTCTTC
CDR3aa: CSVEGLAGGGTYNEQFF

abundance: -
j_gene: TRBJ2-5
d_gene: TRBD2
v_gene: TRBV11-1
CDR3nt: TGTGCCAGCAGCCTCACTGGCCCACTAGCGAGCGAGACCCAGTACTTC
CDR3aa: CASSLTGPLASETQYF

abundance: -
j_gene: TRBJ2-3
d_gene: -
v_gene: TRBV7-8
CDR3nt: TGTGCCAGCAGCTTAGCAGATACGCAGTATTTT
CDR3aa: CASSLADTQYF

abundance: -
j_gene: TRBJ2-7
d_gene: TRBD1
v_gene: TRBV5-1
CDR3nt: TGCGCCAGCAGCCGCCCGGGACAGGTCTACGAGCAGTACTTC
CDR3aa: CASSRPGQVYEQYF

abundance: -
j_gene: TRBJ2-3
d_gene: TRBD2
v_gene: TRBV13
CDR3nt: TGTGCCAGCAGCTCCTACGGGACTAGCGGGAAGACAGATACGCAGTATTTT
CDR3aa: CASSSYGTSGKTDTQYF